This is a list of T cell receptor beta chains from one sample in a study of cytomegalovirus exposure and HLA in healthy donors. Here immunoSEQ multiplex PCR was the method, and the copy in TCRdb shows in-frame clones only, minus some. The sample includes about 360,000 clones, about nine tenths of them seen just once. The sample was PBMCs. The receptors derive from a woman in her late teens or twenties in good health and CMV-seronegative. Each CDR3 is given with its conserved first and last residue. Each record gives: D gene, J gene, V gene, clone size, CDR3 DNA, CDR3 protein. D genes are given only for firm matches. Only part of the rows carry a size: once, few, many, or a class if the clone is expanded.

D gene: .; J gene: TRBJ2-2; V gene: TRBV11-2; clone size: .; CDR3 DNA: TGTGCCAGCAGCTCCGCGAGGAGGGCGAGCACCGGGGAGCTGTTTTTT; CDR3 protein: CASSSARRASTGELFF
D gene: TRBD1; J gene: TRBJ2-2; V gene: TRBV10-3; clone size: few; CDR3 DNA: TGTGCCATCAGTGAGTCGACAGGGTGGACCGGGGAGCTGTTTTTT; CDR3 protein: CAISESTGWTGELFF
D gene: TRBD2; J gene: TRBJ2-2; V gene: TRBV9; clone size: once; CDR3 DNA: TGTGCCAGCAGCGCCTCGGGCGGGAGGGCCTTGGGGGAGCTGTTTTTT; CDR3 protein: CASSASGGRALGELFF
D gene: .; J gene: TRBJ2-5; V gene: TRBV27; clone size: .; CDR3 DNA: TGTGCCAGCAGCTTCAGGGGAGAGACCCAGTACTTC; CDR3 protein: CASSFRGETQYF
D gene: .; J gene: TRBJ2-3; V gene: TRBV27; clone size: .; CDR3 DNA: TGTGCCAGCAGTTTATACGGACAGTCCACAGATACGCAGTATTTT; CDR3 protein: CASSLYGQSTDTQYF
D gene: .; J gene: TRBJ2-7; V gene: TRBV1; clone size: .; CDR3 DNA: TGCACCAGCAGCCAGACTAGCGGGAGACTCCTCTACGAGCAGTACTTC; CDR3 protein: CTSSQTSGRLLYEQYF
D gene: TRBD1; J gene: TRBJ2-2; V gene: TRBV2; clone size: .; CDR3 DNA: TGTGCCAGCAGCGCTGTTCCGGGACAGGGGGCGGACACCGGGGAGCTGTTTTTT; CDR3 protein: CASSAVPGQGADTGELFF
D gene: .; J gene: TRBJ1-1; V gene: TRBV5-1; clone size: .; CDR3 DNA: TGCGCCAGCAGCGAGACAGCCGAAGCTTTCTTT; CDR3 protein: CASSETAEAFF
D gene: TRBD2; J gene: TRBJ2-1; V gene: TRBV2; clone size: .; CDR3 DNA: TGTGCCAGCAGCGGGGAGGGTAAAAGTGAGCAGTTCTTC; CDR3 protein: CASSGEGKSEQFF
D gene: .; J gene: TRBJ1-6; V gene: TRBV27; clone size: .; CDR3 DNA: TGTGCCAGCAGTTTTGGGGGGGATTCACCCCTCCACTTT; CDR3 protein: CASSFGGDSPLHF
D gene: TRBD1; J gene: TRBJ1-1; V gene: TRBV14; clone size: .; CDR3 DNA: TGTGCCAGCAGCCAAGATCTTGCGGGACAGGGCCCCATGAACACTGAAGCTTTCTTT; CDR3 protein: CASSQDLAGQGPMNTEAFF
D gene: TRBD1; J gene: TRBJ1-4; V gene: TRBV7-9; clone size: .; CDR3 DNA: TGTGCCAGCAGCACCAACGACAGGGAGATCGGTGAAAAACTGTTTTTT; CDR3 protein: CASSTNDREIGEKLFF
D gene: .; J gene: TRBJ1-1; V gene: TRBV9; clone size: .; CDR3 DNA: TGTGCCAGCACCCCGTACAGCGCCGGAGGTGAAGCTTTCTTT; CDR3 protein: CASTPYSAGGEAFF
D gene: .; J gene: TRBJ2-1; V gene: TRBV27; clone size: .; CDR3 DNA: TGTGCCAGCTTCCAACTCGGCCAGGTTGAGCAGTTCTTC; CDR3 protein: CASFQLGQVEQFF